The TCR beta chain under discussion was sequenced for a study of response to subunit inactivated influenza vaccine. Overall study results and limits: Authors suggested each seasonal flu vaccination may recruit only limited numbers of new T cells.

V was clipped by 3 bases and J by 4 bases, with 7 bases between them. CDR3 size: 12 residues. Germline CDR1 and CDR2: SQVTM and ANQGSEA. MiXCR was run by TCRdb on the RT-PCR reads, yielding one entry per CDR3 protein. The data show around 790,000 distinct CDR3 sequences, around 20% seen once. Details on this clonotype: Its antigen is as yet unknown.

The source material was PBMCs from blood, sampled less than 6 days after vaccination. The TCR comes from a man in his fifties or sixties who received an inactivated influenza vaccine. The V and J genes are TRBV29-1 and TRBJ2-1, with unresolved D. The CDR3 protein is CSVDQVYNEQFF. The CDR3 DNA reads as TGCAGCGTTGATCAGGTTTACAATGAGCAGTTCTTC.